Reported below is one TCR beta chain. This clone was seen a handful of times. The specificity of this receptor is unknown. No quality values exist for individual bases; no much larger clone is one base distant. This sample was included in a study of cytomegalovirus exposure and HLA in healthy donors listed by TCRdb under 2017. In the study overall: In an earlier analysis of about 560 of the donors, about 260 Gb of sequence data and 90 million to 120 million unique TCR beta sequences from 180 million or so T cells were reported. An early release covering more than 500 HLA-typed donors comprised about 300 gigabases of sequencing data and around 85 million unique TCR sequences. Of the roughly 400 genotyped donors, 65% to 90% fell in the genetic ancestry cluster associated with self-reported Caucasian donors. The study was designed to test whether signatures of past pathogen exposure could be identified by cataloging public T cell receptors. The study used immunosequencing to profile the T cell repertoires of 666 subjects and linked those repertoires to cytomegalovirus serostatus. Along with the approximately 700-subject first cohort, a separate validation cohort of 120 different subjects was used. The study combined high-throughput TCR immunosequencing, statistical association of individual TCRs with disease status, and machine learning to predict cytomegalovirus infection status. In a later analysis, previously published TCR beta repertoires from about 640 donors were re-analyzed and high-resolution HLA genotyping was added so that TCR occurrence patterns could be studied. Rather than drawing on any new phenotypic data, the later analysis identified candidate immune exposures from TCR beta sequences and the way those sequences occurred across donors. An earlier analysis of 587 of the donors used high-throughput TCR beta sequencing to judge whether each TCR beta V gene segment behaved as functional or pseudogenic. Alongside the repertoire data, information on donor age, sex, ethnicity and CMV serostatus was compiled. In a later genetic analysis, genome-wide SNP genotypes for about three fifths of the 666 donors were used, and that subset was treated as a discovery cohort. Every discovery cohort repertoire had been produced on one sequencing platform. Both class I and class II loci were covered by HLA typing, at four-digit resolution. The number of typed donors differed by locus: roughly 620-640 for A, B, C, DRB1 and DQB1; 522 for DQA1; 606 for DPA1; and 450 to 480 for DPB1. Several DR-DQ haplotypes were treated as single units for association and clustering because of strong linkage in the cohort. On average, over 200,000 unique TCR beta nucleotide sequences were sequenced per donor among about 400 genotyped donors of the cohort, with roughly 18% of those sequences being non-productive. What the authors observed across the whole study: In a later analysis, about 16,000 TCR beta sequences were associated with specific HLA alleles at a false discovery rate of 0.05. Broadly in line with IMGT annotations, most TCR beta V segments showed up in productive rearrangements about 90% or about 30% of the time in an earlier analysis of 450 to 750 of the donors. Because some donors lacked HLA typing at each locus, the association tests relied only on the typed subset. Most TCR sequences were seen in very few donors, while some public TCRs were found in many individuals. The authors suggested that the approach could potentially be generalized to other disease states and immunological phenotypes. A further reported finding was that TCR beta sequences accurately predicted the HLA-A and HLA-B alleles for most subjects in the first cohort. The classifier was reported to diagnose cytomegalovirus status with high specificity and sensitivity in both the original cohort and the validation cohort. In a later genetic analysis, fewer N-insertions in productive TCRs were reported among donors in an Asian-associated ancestry cluster than the roughly 700-donor mean. In a later analysis, most CMV-associated TCR beta chains were found to appear HLA-restricted, with HLA associations seemingly driven largely by CMV exposure. A few of the identified cytomegalovirus-associated TCR beta chains were confirmed in vitro to be specific for cytomegalovirus antigens. In a later analysis, HLA-associated TCR beta chains showed more clonal expansion and lower generation probabilities than non-associated chains that were equally common. Because counts were too low, approximately 18 rarely observed V segments, including chromosome 9 orphons, were excluded from the earlier analysis of 587 of the donors. CMV serostatus was the only immune exposure information available for the cohort. The sequencing pipeline was judged likely to have produced a cluster of highly shared sequence variants as a technical artifact. Some IMGT-functional V segments, including TRBV6-2 and TRBV6-3, could not be distinguished by the 87-base-pair reads and were therefore excluded. A total of fewer than 200 TCR beta chains were listed by the study as associated with cytomegalovirus. When HLA alleles, especially DR and DQ, strongly co-occurred, TCR associations were difficult to assign to individual alleles. Correlated functional status among segregating V segments might reflect linkage disequilibrium, but an unknown experimental factor could not be ruled out. In a later genetic analysis, a missense DCLRE1C variant was associated with V-gene and J-gene trimming of TCR beta chains, and the association was replicated in an independent cohort. This cohort had only TCR beta chains sequenced, and the lack of alpha or paired-chain data limited which features could be detected. In a later analysis, several top co-occurrence clusters were reported to appear linked to parvovirus B19, influenza, CMV and Epstein-Barr virus. A later analysis found that TCR association rates varied across HLA loci, with DRB1 alleles showing the most associated TCRs and HLA-C alleles the fewest. Roughly uniform sequencing depth across donors was assumed in presence/absence analyses, although this assumption may not hold.

CDR1 and CDR2 (MNHEY, SMNVEV) derive from the germline V gene (reference sequence). From the cysteine through the phenylalanine, the CDR3 covers 15 amino acids. Only the CDR3 part of the read is kept: 45 bases, read in frame from the first base. Between the V and J ends, shortened by 4 bases and 3 bases respectively, the junction contains 12 bases. The cohort comprised around 690 healthy bone marrow donors. At the time of sampling, all cohort members were nominally healthy, though unrecorded immune exposures were likely present. The donor tested CMV seropositive, placing the donor among the 289 seropositive members of the cohort. Every donor gave a peripheral blood sample, and the peripheral blood mononuclear cells from that sample were used for TCR beta sequencing. Genomic DNA extraction from the blood cell samples was performed with the Qiagen DNeasy Blood Extraction Kit. Receptors were amplified or captured by the immunoSEQ multiplex PCR assay. A mixture of 60 forward primers for TCR Vbeta segments and 13 reverse primers for TCR Jbeta segments was used in the multiplex PCR. A multiplex PCR assay on genomic DNA amplified the CDR3 region of rearranged TCR beta genes. The amplified TCR beta libraries were sequenced on the Illumina HiSeq System as 87-base-pair reads. The published analysis was carried out like this. In a later analysis, tens of millions of unique TCR beta chains were counted across the 500 to 850 repertoires, and around 10 million of these chains were shared by at least two donors. A nearest-neighbor algorithm error-corrected the raw reads and collapsed the reads into unique sequences, merging closely related sequences to remove PCR and sequencing errors. V, D and J gene segments were assigned by aligning CDR3 sequences to IMGT reference sequences. For a sequence to be retained, a match of at least six nucleotides to both a V gene segment and a J gene segment was required. A rearrangement counted as productive if the CDR3 had no stop codons and remained in frame with V and J, and every other rearrangement counted as non-productive. CDR3 was defined by IMGT convention, running from the second conserved V-encoded cysteine to the conserved J-encoded phenylalanine. In an earlier analysis of around 570 of the donors, sequences lacking an unambiguous match to a single V gene segment were excluded. In an earlier analysis of approximately 590 of the donors, V segments were called functional above 56.7% productive rearrangements and were called segregating when the between-donor standard deviation exceeded 5%. A statistical classification framework was built for diagnosing cytomegalovirus status from the catalog of TCR beta chain sequences. V and J gene assignment, in a later analysis, came from comparing TCR nucleotide sequences with IMGT/GENE-DB human TR gene sequences. A later analysis assigned CDR3 sequences and most-parsimonious VDJ recombination scenarios with the TCRdist pipeline. In a later analysis, each TCR beta chain was defined by its CDR3 amino acid sequence together with its V-gene family, and reads lacking a unique V-gene family were excluded. To address suspected cross-contamination and a sequencing artifact, a later analysis removed 450 to 700 highly shared, low-generation-probability nucleotide sequences. A later analysis calculated a clonal expansion index for each public chain from normalized within-repertoire ranks of inferred template counts. Generation probabilities in a later analysis came from a VDJ recombination model fitted to out-of-frame rearrangements, and those results were checked against IGoR. In a later analysis, hypergeometric tests were used to score TCR-TCR, TCR-HLA and TCR-CMV co-occurrence, with a repertoire-size bias correction applied to TCR pairs. To estimate false discovery rates, a later analysis permuted the HLA or CMV assignments 20 times. In a later analysis, co-occurring TCRs were grouped using DBSCAN, with TCRdist sequence similarity added in when clustering inside HLA-allele-positive subsets. Co-occurrence clustering excluded repertoires with fewer than 30,000 or more than 120,000 public chains, plus five with anomalous nucleotide sharing. TCRdb carries this immuneACCESS record with in-frame sequences only. Its versions omit some clonotypes, under half of them owing to an unresolved V gene in the studies checked, with the rest unexplained. That table gives V, J and clone size, and the DNA gave D and trimming. The sample includes under 150,000 clones, with under 10% observed a single time. The ten largest clones capture roughly 6.4% of the sample.

This receptor was obtained from a woman aged 40 to 50 in good health and CMV-seropositive. The chain links TRBV27 with TRBJ1-4; TRBD1 is a weak D gene call, 5 bases matching. The specimen was PBMCs. This receptor has the CDR3 CASSSNLGPNEKLFF. The nucleotide sequence is TGTGCCAGCAGTTCGAACCTGGGGCCTAATGAAAAACTGTTTTTT.